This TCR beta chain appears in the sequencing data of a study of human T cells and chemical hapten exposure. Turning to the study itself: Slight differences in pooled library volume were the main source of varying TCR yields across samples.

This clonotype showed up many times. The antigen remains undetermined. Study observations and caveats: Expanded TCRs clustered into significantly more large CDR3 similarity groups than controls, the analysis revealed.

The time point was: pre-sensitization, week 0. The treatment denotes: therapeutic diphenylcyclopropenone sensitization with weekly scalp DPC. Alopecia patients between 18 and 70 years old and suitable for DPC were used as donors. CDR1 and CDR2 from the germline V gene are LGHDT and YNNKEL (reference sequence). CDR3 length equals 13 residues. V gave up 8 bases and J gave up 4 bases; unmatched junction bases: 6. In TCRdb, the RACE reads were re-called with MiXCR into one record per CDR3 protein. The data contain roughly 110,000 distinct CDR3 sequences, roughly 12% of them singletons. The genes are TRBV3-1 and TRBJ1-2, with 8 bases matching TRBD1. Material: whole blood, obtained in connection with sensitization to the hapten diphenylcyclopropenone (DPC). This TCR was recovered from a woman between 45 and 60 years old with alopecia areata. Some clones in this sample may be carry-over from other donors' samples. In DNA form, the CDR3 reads TGTGCCAGCTCTGACAGGGGAAGCTATGGCTACACCTTC. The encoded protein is CASSDRGSYGYTF.